The sequence of this T cell receptor (beta chain) was determined in a study of multiple sclerosis patients with progressive multifocal leukoencephalopathy. Time point indicated: before natalizumab initiation. Profiling relied on immunoSEQ multiplex PCR, and the TCRdb table lists in-frame clones only, not all of them. Of 25,000 to 35,000 clones in the sample, 85% to 90% were seen once. The CDR3 consists of 16 residues. CDR1 LNHDA and CDR2 SQIVND come from the germline V gene (reference sequence). Trimming stripped 1 base from V and 7 bases from J, with 14 bases between. The receptor was isolated from a human donor with multiple sclerosis. Sample: PBMCs. The genes are TRBV19 and TRBJ1-6, with D perhaps TRBD1 (5 bases). The CDR3 reads CASSIGLPWGNSPLHF. The CDR3 region has the DNA TGTGCCAGTAGTATAGGGCTGCCATGGGGGAATTCACCCCTCCACTTT.